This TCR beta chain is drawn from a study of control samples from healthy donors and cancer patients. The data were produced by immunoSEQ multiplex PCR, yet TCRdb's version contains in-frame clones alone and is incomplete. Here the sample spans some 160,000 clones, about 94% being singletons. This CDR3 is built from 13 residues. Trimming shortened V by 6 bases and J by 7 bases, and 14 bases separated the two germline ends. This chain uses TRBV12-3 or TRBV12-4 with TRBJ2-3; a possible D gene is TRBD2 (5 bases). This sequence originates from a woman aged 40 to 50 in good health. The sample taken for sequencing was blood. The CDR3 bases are TGTGCCAGCAGCCGTAGCGTAGGGTATACGCAGTATTTT. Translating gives CASSRSVGYTQYF.